The 32 T cell receptor beta chains below come from one sample, sequenced in a study of cytomegalovirus exposure and HLA in healthy donors. With 60 Vbeta and 13 Jbeta primers, the PCR was carried out. Generated by immunoSEQ multiplex PCR, the TCRdb table keeps only in-frame clones and is missing some. The data show roughly 130,000 clones, with roughly 63% seen just once and 1.6% held by the top ten. The sequenced sample was PBMCs. All receptors derive from a man aged 30-40 years in good health and CMV-seropositive.

The rearrangement links TRBV9 to TRBJ2-7, with a possible D match to TRBD1 (6 bases). Germline-derived CDR1 and CDR2 are SGDLS and YYNGEE. This CDR3 region has 14 residues. The V end was cut by 0 bases, the J end by 2 bases, with 9 bases between. CDR3 DNA sequence: TGTGCCAGCAGCGTAGAGGACAGCCCCTACGAGCAGTACTTC. It encodes CASSVEDSPYEQYF.

This clone has more than one count but fewer than ten. The J gene is TRBJ2-7, the V gene TRBV28; 8 bases fit TRBD2. With 11 bases clipped from V and 6 bases from J, the junction kept 9 bases outside the gene matches. The CDR3 sequence is 12 residues long. Germline V gives CDR1 MDHEN, CDR2 SYDVKM. The CDR3 loop is CAAGAGVGEQYF. The CDR3 DNA follows: TGTGCCGCCGGAGCGGGAGTAGGCGAGCAGTACTTC.

The V and J genes are TRBV6-5 and TRBJ2-1; D gene ambiguous. The CDR3 consists of 15 residues. The V end was cut by 2 bases, the J end by 5 bases, with 13 bases between. Germline values: CDR1 MNHEY, CDR2 SVGAGI. CDR3 nucleotides: TGTGCCAGCAGTTACGAAGCCTTACCAAACAATGAGCAGTTCTTC. It translates to CASSYEALPNNEQFF.

The chain is built from TRBV2 and TRBJ1-5; D not resolved. V lost 4 bases to trimming and J lost 3 bases, with 7 bases between them. Per germline, CDR1 SNHLY and CDR2 FYNNEI. The CDR3 totals 13 residues. DNA for the CDR3: TGTGCCAGCAGTGGTCCGTCCAATCAGCCCCAGCATTTT. It encodes CASSGPSNQPQHF.

This clone was recorded once. The V gene is TRBV4-3, the J gene TRBJ1-3; D is possibly TRBD1 (5 bases). The CDR3 contains 16 residues. Deletions cut 1 base from V and 0 bases from J, with 10 bases between. The germline CDR1 and CDR2 sequences are LGHNA and YSLEER. CDR3 sequence: CASSQAGASSGNTIYF. CDR3 bases: TGCGCCAGCAGCCAAGCTGGGGCGAGCTCTGGAAACACCATATATTTT.

CDR3 in amino acids: CASSVGLAYNEQFF. The CDR3 DNA follows: TGTGCCAGCAGCGTAGGCCTAGCCTACAATGAGCAGTTCTTC. This sequence joins TRBV9 and TRBJ2-1, with no clear D. The germline V gene has CDR1 SGDLS and CDR2 YYNGEE. The CDR3 loop spans 14 amino acids. With 0 bases removed from V and 2 bases from J, the gap between germline ends came to 6 bases.

The J gene is TRBJ2-5, the V gene TRBV5-4, with 8 nucleotides matching TRBD2. The CDR3 consists of 16 residues. V dropped 4 bases and J dropped 4; count of bases not matched to a gene: 12. CDR1 SGHNT and CDR2 YYREEE come from the germline V gene (reference sequence). CDR3 protein: CASSPMRGARTETQYF. The CDR3 coding sequence is TGTGCCAGCAGCCCGATGCGGGGGGCGCGAACAGAGACCCAGTACTTC. The variable domain in full, with the rest retrieved from reference TRBV5-4 and TRBJ2-5, is ETGVTQSPTHLIKTRGQQVTLRCSSQSGHNTVSWYQQALGQGPQFIFQYYREEENGRGNFPPRFSGLQFPNYSSELNVNALELDDSALYLCASSPMRGARTETQYFGPGTRLLVL.

The V gene is TRBV15, the J gene TRBJ2-1; D gene ambiguous. Germline lookup yields CDR1 LNHNV and CDR2 YYDKDF (reference sequence). The CDR3 is made up of 15 amino acids. Trimming removed 2 bases at V and 2 bases at J, with 10 bases between. The CDR3 DNA sequence: TGTGCCACCAGCAGAACCGGGTTCCCCTACAATGAGCAGTTCTTC. Translating gives CATSRTGFPYNEQFF.

The chain uses TRBV5-4 and TRBJ2-5; TRBD2 matches 13 bases. The CDR3 runs to 15 residues. The J segment lost 5 bases and the V segment lost 3 bases, leaving 4 bases of the junction unmatched. From germline, CDR1 is SGHNT and CDR2 YYREEE (reference sequence). The CDR3 reads CASSWRLAGGETQYF. In nucleotides, the CDR3 is TGTGCCAGCAGCTGGAGACTAGCGGGGGGTGAGACCCAGTACTTC.

The V call is TRBV5-5, the J call TRBJ1-3; no firm D call. CDR1 is SGHKS and CDR2 is YYEKEE in the germline V gene (reference sequence). The length of the CDR3 is 15 residues. Trimming cost V 1 base and J 0 bases, with 8 bases left between them. This CDR3 reads CASSLSASSGNTIYF. The CDR3 DNA sequence: TGTGCCAGCAGCTTGAGCGCCTCCTCTGGAAACACCATATATTTT. Variable domain in full (rest from reference TRBV5-5 and TRBJ1-3): DAGVTQSPTHLIKTRGQQVTLRCSPISGHKSVSWYQQVLGQGPQFIFQYYEKEERGRGNFPDRFSARQFPNYSSELNVNALLLGDSALYLCASSLSASSGNTIYFGEGSWLTVV.

The chain is built from TRBV4-1 and TRBJ2-3; perhaps TRBD1 as D (5 bases). Germline V CDR1 and CDR2: MGHRA, YSYEKL. Trimming pared 2 bases from V and 0 bases from J, leaving 15 bases between. This CDR3 spans 17 amino acids. This CDR3 is CASSQRGGSTSTDTQYF. DNA for the CDR3: TGCGCCAGCAGCCAAAGGGGTGGCTCGACTAGCACAGATACGCAGTATTTT.

The chain couples TRBV5-6 to TRBJ2-7; TRBD2 aligns across 8 bases. V gave up 2 bases and J gave up 5 bases; unmatched junction bases: 3. The CDR3 contains 13 residues. Germline V gene data show CDR1 as SGHDT and CDR2 as YYEEEE. The CDR3 loop reads CASSFVAGHEQYF. In nucleotides, the CDR3 is TGTGCCAGCAGCTTCGTAGCGGGACACGAGCAGTACTTC.

The gene calls are TRBV28 and TRBJ1-5, with D uncertain. Germline CDR1 MDHEN, CDR2 SYDVKM. With 6 bases removed from V and 5 bases from J, the gap between germline ends came to 8 bases. The CDR3 contains 12 residues. CDR3 nucleotides: TGTGCCAGCAGCAAGCGGGATCAGCCCCAGCATTTT. Encoded protein: CASSKRDQPQHF.

This clone occurred a few times. The chain uses TRBV5-1 and TRBJ1-2, with 8 bases matching TRBD1. The CDR3 is made up of 15 amino acids. Germline V gene lookup returns CDR1 SGHRS and CDR2 YFSETQ. The V and J ends lost 0 bases and 5 bases, in that order; junction bases with no gene match: 6. CDR3 amino acids: CASSLAGQGTYGYTF. CDR3 in DNA: TGCGCCAGCAGCTTGGCCGGACAGGGAACTTATGGCTACACCTTC.

This rearrangement joins TRBV18 to TRBJ2-6, with 7 bases aligning to TRBD1. The V and J ends lost 1 base and 0 bases, in that order; junction bases with no gene match: 6. CDR1 and CDR2 (germline): KGHSH, LQKENI. The CDR3 has 18 residues. The CDR3 spells CASSPRGTASSGANVLTF. CDR3 in DNA: TGTGCCAGCTCACCACGGGGGACAGCCAGCTCTGGGGCCAACGTCCTGACTTTC.

In this sample, this clone turned up a few times. This sequence joins TRBV5-4 and TRBJ2-1, with 8 bases that match TRBD1. The V gene's germline CDR1 is SGHNT and CDR2 YYREEE (reference sequence). The V segment lost 3 bases and the J segment 0 bases; nucleotides outside the gene matches: 2. This CDR3 spans 15 amino acids. The CDR3, as DNA: TGTGCCAGCAGCTGGACAGGGAGCTCCTACAATGAGCAGTTCTTC. Encoded protein: CASSWTGSSYNEQFF.

The J gene is TRBJ2-3, the V gene TRBV19; D gene ambiguous. From germline, CDR1 is LNHDA and CDR2 SQIVND (reference sequence). This CDR3 region has 15 residues. Trimming shortened V by 3 bases and J by 4 bases, and 14 bases separated the two germline ends. CDR3 protein: CASSITSSWSDTQYF. The CDR3 DNA sequence: TGTGCCAGTAGTATTACCTCCAGTTGGTCAGATACGCAGTATTTT.

This chain connects TRBV5-6 to TRBJ2-1; the match to TRBD1 covers 9 bases. Per the germline V gene, CDR1 is SGHDT and CDR2 is YYEEEE. J was trimmed by 4 bases and V by 0 bases; bases with no gene match: 5. The CDR3 covers 16 residues. CDR3 DNA: TGTGCCAGCAGCTTGGATGGGACAGGGAATTACAATGAGCAGTTCTTC. The encoded protein is CASSLDGTGNYNEQFF.

The rearrangement links TRBV7-3 to TRBJ2-2, with 8 bases identical to TRBD2. The CDR3 totals 14 residues. The junction had 4 bases not matched to a gene; V was cut back by 3 bases and J by 7 bases. In germline, CDR1 is SGHTA, CDR2 FQGTGA. The CDR3 spells CASSFGTSSGELFF. CDR3 DNA: TGTGCCAGCAGCTTTGGGACTAGTAGCGGGGAGCTGTTTTTT. The variable domain in full, with the rest retrieved from reference TRBV7-3 and TRBJ2-2, is GAGVSQTPSNKVTEKGKYVELRCDPISGHTALYWYRQSLGQGPEFLIYFQGTGAADDSGLPNDRFFAVRPEGSVSTLKIQRTERGDSAVYLCASSFGTSSGELFFGEGSRLTVL.

This chain connects TRBV18 to TRBJ1-2; D remains ambiguous. Trimming removed 3 bases at V and 2 bases at J, with 13 bases between. The CDR3 covers 15 residues. Germline CDR1 is KGHSH and CDR2 is LQKENI. CDR3 region: CASSPNIDTNYGYTF. The CDR3 DNA reads as TGTGCCAGCTCACCGAACATAGACACCAACTATGGCTACACCTTC.

The CDR3: CASSQDQRFNEQFF. Written as DNA, the CDR3 is TGTGCCAGCAGCCAAGATCAGCGCTTCAATGAGCAGTTCTTC. V usage is TRBV4-2 and J usage is TRBJ2-1, with no clear D. This CDR3 is built from 14 residues. V was trimmed by 0 bases and J by 6 bases, leaving 9 bases between them. Germline loops: CDR1 LGHNA, CDR2 YNFKEQ.

To note about this clone: This sample also contains other DNA sequences that code for the same CDR3. The chain uses TRBV28 and TRBJ1-5; 9 bases are shared with TRBD1. V shed 6 bases and J 4 bases; nucleotides not matched to a gene: 7. This CDR3 contains 15 residues. Germline lookup yields CDR1 MDHEN and CDR2 SYDVKM. The CDR3 reads CASRWGQGGNQPQHF. The CDR3 DNA is TGTGCCAGCAGGTGGGGACAGGGCGGGAATCAGCCCCAGCATTTT.

This sequence joins TRBV19 and TRBJ2-7; 7 nucleotides agree with TRBD1. The trim removed 5 bases at V and 5 bases at J, leaving 12 bases unmatched. The CDR3 is made up of 15 amino acids. The germline CDR1 and CDR2 sequences are LNHDA and SQIVND (reference sequence). The CDR3 reads CASSSRPTGFNEQYF. DNA for the CDR3: TGTGCCAGTAGTTCCCGACCGACAGGGTTCAACGAGCAGTACTTC.

As to this clone: The identical CDR3 is also encoded by other nucleotide sequences in the sample. The chain couples TRBV6-5 to TRBJ2-7, with 8 bases that match TRBD1. V dropped 4 bases and J dropped 0; count of bases not matched to a gene: 2. CDR1 is MNHEY and CDR2 is SVGAGI in the germline V gene. The CDR3 covers 14 residues. Written as DNA, the CDR3 is TGTGCCAGCAGTTTCGACAGGGGCTCCTACGAGCAGTACTTC. Protein: CASSFDRGSYEQYF.

This chain uses TRBV28 with TRBJ2-7, with TRBD1 as a possible D gene (7 bases). The V and J ends lost 6 bases and 3 bases respectively, with 12 bases between them. CDR3 length equals 13 residues. Per the germline V gene, CDR1 is MDHEN and CDR2 is SYDVKM. This CDR3 is CASSDQGGYEQYF. CDR3 in DNA: TGTGCCAGCAGCGACCAGGGGGGCTACGAGCAGTACTTC.

The V and J genes are TRBV4-1 and TRBJ2-7; D ambiguous. The length of the CDR3 is 14 residues. V was pared by 0 bases and J by 4 bases, with 10 bases between. Germline CDR1 and CDR2: MGHRA and YSYEKL. CDR3 loop: CASSQDPSLYEQYF. For the CDR3, the DNA is TGCGCCAGCAGCCAAGACCCTAGTTTGTACGAGCAGTACTTC.

The chain recombines TRBV9 with TRBJ1-2, with 9 bases fitting TRBD1. V lost 6 bases to trimming and J lost 8 bases; unmatched junction nucleotides: 11. Germline CDR1 is SGDLS and CDR2 is YYNGEE. This CDR3 is built from 14 residues. CDR3 in DNA: TGTGCCAGCAACCAGCCGGGACAGGGATTCGGCTACACCTTC. Amino acid sequence: CASNQPGQGFGYTF.

On this clone itself: Other DNA sequences in this specimen translate into the identical CDR3. The genes are TRBV2 and TRBJ2-5; weak D call: TRBD2 (6 bases). This CDR3 contains 13 residues. The germline V gene encodes CDR1 SNHLY and CDR2 FYNNEI. V was cut by 8 bases and J by 4 bases, with 14 bases left in between. The CDR3 spells CASGRLARETQYF. The CDR3 DNA reads as TGTGCCAGCGGCAGGCTAGCGCGAGAGACCCAGTACTTC.

This sequence joins TRBV30 and TRBJ2-5; D is unresolved. Trimming left V 0 bases short and J 5 bases short, with 7 bases between. Germline CDR1 GTSNPN, CDR2 SVGIG (reference sequence). The CDR3 length is 12 residues. The CDR3 region has the DNA TGTGCCTGGAGTGTAATCGGGGAGACCCAGTACTTC. Its translation is CAWSVIGETQYF.

This chain links TRBV11-3 with TRBJ1-2; tentative D call: TRBD1 (6 bases). This CDR3 region has 17 residues. Trimming removed 5 bases at V and 2 bases at J, with 21 bases between. Germline CDR1 reads SGHNT; CDR2 reads YENEEA. CDR3 region: CASSETGEFKANYGYTF. DNA for the CDR3: TGTGCCAGCAGCGAGACAGGAGAATTCAAGGCCAACTATGGCTACACCTTC.

Here the CDR3 DNA reads TGTGCCAGCAGTTTGTTTTCGGTGAAACTAGCGGGAGGACACACCGGGGAGCTGTTTTTT. Protein product: CASSLFSVKLAGGHTGELFF. J is TRBJ2-2 and V is TRBV27, with 12 nucleotides matching TRBD2. Looked up from germline, CDR1 is MNHEY and CDR2 is SMNVEV (reference sequence). V was pared by 3 bases and J by 3 bases, with 14 bases of the junction left unmatched. This CDR3 comprises 20 residues.

This chain connects TRBV27 to TRBJ2-3, with TRBD2 as a possible D gene (7 bases). This CDR3 has 12 residues. Trimming took 5 bases from V and 7 from J, leaving 10 bases between them. Germline-derived CDR1 and CDR2 are MNHEY and SMNVEV (reference sequence). For the CDR3, the DNA is TGTGCCAGCAGTGGGGGGGGCAATACGCAGTATTTT. Its protein product is CASSGGGNTQYF.